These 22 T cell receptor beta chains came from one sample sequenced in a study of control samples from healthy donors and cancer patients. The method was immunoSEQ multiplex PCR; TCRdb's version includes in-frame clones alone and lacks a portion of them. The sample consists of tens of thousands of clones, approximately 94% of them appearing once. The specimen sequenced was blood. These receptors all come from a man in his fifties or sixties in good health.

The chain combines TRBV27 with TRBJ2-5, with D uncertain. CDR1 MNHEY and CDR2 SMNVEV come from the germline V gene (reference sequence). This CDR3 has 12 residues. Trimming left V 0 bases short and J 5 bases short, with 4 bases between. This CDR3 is CASSLSGETQYF. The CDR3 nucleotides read TGTGCCAGCAGTTTATCTGGGGAGACCCAGTACTTC.

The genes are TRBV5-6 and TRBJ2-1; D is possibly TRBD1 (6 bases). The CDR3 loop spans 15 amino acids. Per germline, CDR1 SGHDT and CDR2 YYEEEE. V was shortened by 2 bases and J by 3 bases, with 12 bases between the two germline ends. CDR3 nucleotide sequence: TGTGCCAGCAGCTTTGAAGGACAGTTCTACAATGAGCAGTTCTTC. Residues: CASSFEGQFYNEQFF.

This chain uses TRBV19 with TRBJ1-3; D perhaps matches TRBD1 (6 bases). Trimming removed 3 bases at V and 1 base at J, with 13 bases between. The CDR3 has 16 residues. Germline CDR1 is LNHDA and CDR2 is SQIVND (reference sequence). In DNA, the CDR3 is TGTGCCAGTAGTATGGTGCAGGGGCCATCTGGAAACACCATATATTTT. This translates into CASSMVQGPSGNTIYF.

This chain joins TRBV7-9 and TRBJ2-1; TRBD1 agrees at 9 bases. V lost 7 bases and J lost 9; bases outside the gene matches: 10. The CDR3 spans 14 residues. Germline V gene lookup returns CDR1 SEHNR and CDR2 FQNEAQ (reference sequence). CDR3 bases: TGTGCCAGCACCCACAGGGGGCGGTATAGTGAGCAGTTCTTC. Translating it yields CASTHRGRYSEQFF.

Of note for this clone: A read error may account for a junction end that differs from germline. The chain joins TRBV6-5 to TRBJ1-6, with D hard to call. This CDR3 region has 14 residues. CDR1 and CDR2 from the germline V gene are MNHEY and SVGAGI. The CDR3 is CASSYSGGDSSLHF. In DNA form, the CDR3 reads TGTGCCAGCAGTTATTCTGGCGGGGATTCATCCCTCCACTTT.

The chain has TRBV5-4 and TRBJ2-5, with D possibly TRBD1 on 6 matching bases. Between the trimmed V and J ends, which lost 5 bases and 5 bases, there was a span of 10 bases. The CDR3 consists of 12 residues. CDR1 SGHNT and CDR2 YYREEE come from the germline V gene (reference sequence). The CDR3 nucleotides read TGTGCCAGCAGGTTACAGGGTGAGACCCAGTACTTC. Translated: CASRLQGETQYF.

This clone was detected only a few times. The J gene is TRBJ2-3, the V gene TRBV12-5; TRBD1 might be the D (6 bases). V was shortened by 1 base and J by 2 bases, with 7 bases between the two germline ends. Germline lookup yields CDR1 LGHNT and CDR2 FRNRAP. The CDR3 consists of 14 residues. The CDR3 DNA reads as TGTGCTAGTGGTTTGGACAGGGTCACAGATACGCAGTATTTT. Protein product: CASGLDRVTDTQYF.

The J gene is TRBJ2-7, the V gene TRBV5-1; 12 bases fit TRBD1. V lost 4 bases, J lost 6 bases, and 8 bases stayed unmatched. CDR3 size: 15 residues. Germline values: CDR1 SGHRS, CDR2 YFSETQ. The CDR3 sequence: CASSQGQGARGEQYF. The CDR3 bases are TGCGCCAGCAGCCAGGGACAGGGGGCCAGGGGCGAGCAGTACTTC.

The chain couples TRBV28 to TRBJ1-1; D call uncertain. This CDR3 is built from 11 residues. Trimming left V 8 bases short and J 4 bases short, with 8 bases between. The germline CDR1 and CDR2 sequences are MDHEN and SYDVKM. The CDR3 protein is CASLGFTEAFF. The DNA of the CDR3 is TGTGCCAGCCTGGGATTCACTGAAGCTTTCTTT.

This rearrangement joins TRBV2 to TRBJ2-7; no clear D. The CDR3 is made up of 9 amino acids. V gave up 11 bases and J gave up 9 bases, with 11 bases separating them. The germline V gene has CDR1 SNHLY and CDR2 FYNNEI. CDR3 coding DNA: TGTGCCGGGAAAAATTGGCAGTACTTC. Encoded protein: CAGKNWQYF.

In DNA, the CDR3 is TGTGCCACCAGCAGCGGAAGATATTACGAGCAGTACTTC. Translated, it gives CATSSGRYYEQYF. V usage is TRBV15 and J usage is TRBJ2-7; D uncertain. The CDR3 extends over 13 amino acids. Deletions cut 3 bases from V and 4 bases from J, with 10 bases between. The germline V gene has CDR1 LNHNV and CDR2 YYDKDF (reference sequence).

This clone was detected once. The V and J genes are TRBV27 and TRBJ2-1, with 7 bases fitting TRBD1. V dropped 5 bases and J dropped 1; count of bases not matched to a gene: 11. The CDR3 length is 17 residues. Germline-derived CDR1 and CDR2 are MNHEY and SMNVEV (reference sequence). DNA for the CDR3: TGTGCCAGCAGTCGACTCACAGGGGCCCGTTCCTACAATGAGCAGTTCTTC. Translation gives CASSRLTGARSYNEQFF.

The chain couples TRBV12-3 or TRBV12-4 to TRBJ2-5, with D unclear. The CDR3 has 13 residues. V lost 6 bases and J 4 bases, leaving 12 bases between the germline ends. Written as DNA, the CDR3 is TGTGCCAGCAGATCTTCGCACGGAGAGACCCAGTACTTC. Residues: CASRSSHGETQYF.

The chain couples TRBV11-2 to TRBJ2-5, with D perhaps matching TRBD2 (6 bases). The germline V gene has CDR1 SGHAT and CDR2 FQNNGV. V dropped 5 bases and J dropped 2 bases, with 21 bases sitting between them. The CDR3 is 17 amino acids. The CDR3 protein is CASSPRGSGLRQETQYF. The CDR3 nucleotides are TGTGCCAGCAGCCCACGGGGTAGCGGACTGAGACAAGAGACCCAGTACTTC. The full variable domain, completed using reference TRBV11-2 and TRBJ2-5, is EAGVAQSPRYKIIEKRQSVAFWCNPISGHATLYWYQQILGQGPKLLIQFQNNGVVDDSQLPKDRFSAERLKGVDSTLKIQPAKLEDSAVYLCASSPRGSGLRQETQYFGPGTRLLVL.

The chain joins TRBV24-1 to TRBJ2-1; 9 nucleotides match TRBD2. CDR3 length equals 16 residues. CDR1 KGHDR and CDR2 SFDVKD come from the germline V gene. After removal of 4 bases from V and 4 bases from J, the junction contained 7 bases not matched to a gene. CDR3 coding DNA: TGTGCCACCAGTGAGCCGACTAGCGGAGATTACAATGAGCAGTTCTTC. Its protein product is CATSEPTSGDYNEQFF.

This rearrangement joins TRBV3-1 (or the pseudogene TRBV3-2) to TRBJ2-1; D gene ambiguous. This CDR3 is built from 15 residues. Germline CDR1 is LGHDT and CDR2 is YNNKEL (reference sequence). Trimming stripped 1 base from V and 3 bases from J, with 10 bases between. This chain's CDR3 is CASSQVATHYNEQFF. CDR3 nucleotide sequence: TGTGCCAGCAGCCAAGTGGCTACCCACTACAATGAGCAGTTCTTC.

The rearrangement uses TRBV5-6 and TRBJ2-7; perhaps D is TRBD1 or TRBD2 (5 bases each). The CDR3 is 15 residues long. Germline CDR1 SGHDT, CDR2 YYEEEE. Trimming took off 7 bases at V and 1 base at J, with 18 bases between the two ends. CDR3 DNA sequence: TGTGCCAGCTTGCCTAGGGACGGAAGATCCTACGAGCAGTACTTC. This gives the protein CASLPRDGRSYEQYF.

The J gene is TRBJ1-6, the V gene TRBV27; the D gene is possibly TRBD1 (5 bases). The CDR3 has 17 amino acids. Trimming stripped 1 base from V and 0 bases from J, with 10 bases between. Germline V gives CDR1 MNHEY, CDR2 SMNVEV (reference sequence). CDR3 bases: TGTGCCAGCAGTTTATTTGGGGCTAGCTCCTATAATTCACCCCTCCACTTT. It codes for CASSLFGASSYNSPLHF.

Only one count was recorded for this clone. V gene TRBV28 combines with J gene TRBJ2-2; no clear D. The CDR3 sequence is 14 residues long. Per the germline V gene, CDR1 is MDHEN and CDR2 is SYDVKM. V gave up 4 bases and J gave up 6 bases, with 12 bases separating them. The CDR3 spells CASSSTRWSGELFF. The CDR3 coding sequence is TGTGCCAGCAGTTCGACACGTTGGTCCGGGGAGCTGTTTTTT.

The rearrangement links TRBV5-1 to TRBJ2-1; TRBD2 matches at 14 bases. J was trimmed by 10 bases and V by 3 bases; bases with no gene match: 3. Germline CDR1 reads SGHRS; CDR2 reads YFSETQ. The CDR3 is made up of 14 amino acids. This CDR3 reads CASSSWTSGREQFF. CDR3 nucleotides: TGCGCCAGCAGCTCGTGGACTAGCGGGAGGGAGCAGTTCTTC.

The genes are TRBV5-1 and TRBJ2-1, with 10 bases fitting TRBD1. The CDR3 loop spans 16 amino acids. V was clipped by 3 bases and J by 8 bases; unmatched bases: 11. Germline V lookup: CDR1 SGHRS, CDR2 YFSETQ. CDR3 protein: CASSSNSGTGVYEQFF. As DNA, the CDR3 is TGCGCCAGCAGCTCGAACTCCGGGACAGGGGTCTATGAGCAGTTCTTC. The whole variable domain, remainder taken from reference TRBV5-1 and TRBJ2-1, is KAGVTQTPRYLIKTRGQQVTLSCSPISGHRSVSWYQQTPGQGLQFLFEYFSETQRNKGNFPGRFSGRQFSNSRSEMNVSTLELGDSALYLCASSSNSGTGVYEQFFGPGTRLTVL.

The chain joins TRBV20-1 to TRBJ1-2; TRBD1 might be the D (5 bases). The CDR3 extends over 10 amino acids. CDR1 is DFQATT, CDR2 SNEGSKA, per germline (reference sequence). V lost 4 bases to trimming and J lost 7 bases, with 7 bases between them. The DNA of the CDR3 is TGCAGTGCTACAGGGTTTGGCTACACCTTC. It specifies CSATGFGYTF.